This entry concerns a single TCR beta chain. Its cognate antigen is unknown. The protocol was immunoSEQ multiplex PCR, while the TCRdb copy is restricted to in-frame clones and leaves out a portion. The sample has just under 95,000 clones; around 87% are singletons. The sample originates from a study of OX40 agonist ivuxolimab in advanced cancers. Notes on the study in general: At 0.1 to 3.0 mg/kg, CD4+ and CD8+ blood T cells expanded clonally by week 6. The authors also found low normalized T-cell clonal expansion in some nonresponders.

This receptor was taken from an adult with an advanced solid tumor such as melanoma, head and neck, liver or kidney cancer. The sequenced sample was CD4+ or CD8+ T cells sorted from blood, obtained in a trial of the OX40 agonist ivuxolimab.

CDR3 coding DNA: TGTGCCAGCAGCGAATTACAGGGGCCACCCCTCCACTTT. It yields the protein CASSELQGPPLHF. The chain is built from TRBV9 and TRBJ1-6, with TRBD1 identical over 7 bases. The CDR3 is 13 residues long. Germline-derived CDR1 and CDR2 are SGDLS and YYNGEE. The V segment lost 3 bases and the J segment 11 bases; nucleotides outside the gene matches: 5.